A selection of T cell receptor beta chains follows, all from one sample in a study of T cell responses to AZD1222 COVID-19 vaccine. Measured with immunoSEQ multiplex PCR; TCRdb has only the in-frame clones, and not every one. The sample consists of roughly 200,000 clones, 88% of them appearing once. The sequencing here drew on peripheral blood, taken on day 0 of AZD1222 vaccination. These receptors all come from an adult in good health. Both conserved end residues are part of each CDR3. D genes are given only for firm matches. A clone size is listed for some rows: how often the clone was seen (once, few, many), or a class if it is expanded.

v_gene,d_gene,abundance,j_gene,CDR3nt,CDR3aa
TRBV21-1,NA,NA,TRBJ2-7,TGTGCCAGCATCCTACCCTACGAGCAGTACTTC,CASILPYEQYF
TRBV6-2/TRBV6-3,TRBD2,NA,TRBJ2-5,TGTGCCAGCAGCCAGAGCGGGGGGGCCCCGCAAGAGACCCAGTACTTC,CASSQSGGAPQETQYF
TRBV4-2,NA,NA,TRBJ1-1,TGTGCCAGCAGCCAAGATCAAGCAGGGAGGACTGAAGCTTTCTTT,CASSQDQAGRTEAFF
TRBV4-1,TRBD1,NA,TRBJ1-1,TGCGCCAGCAGCCAAGCCCAAACAGGGGGCCTCCCTGAAGCTTTCTTT,CASSQAQTGGLPEAFF
TRBV9,NA,NA,TRBJ2-1,TGTGCCAGCACCGCGGGTCTAGCGCCTACAGGTGAGCAGTTCTTC,CASTAGLAPTGEQFF
TRBV5-1,NA,NA,TRBJ2-7,TGCGCCAGCAGCTTGGGGCCGGGTGTGAACGAGCAGTACTTC,CASSLGPGVNEQYF
TRBV9,TRBD1,NA,TRBJ1-1,TGTGCCAGCACCGCCCTGGGCAGGGGGGAAATAAGGAACACTGAAGCTTTCTTT,CASTALGRGEIRNTEAFF
TRBV30,NA,few,TRBJ2-5,TGTGCCTGGAGTTCCCTTGGGGAGACCCAGTACTTC,CAWSSLGETQYF
TRBV5-1,NA,NA,TRBJ2-7,TGCGCCAGCAGCTTTCAGGGCCACGAGCAGTACTTC,CASSFQGHEQYF
TRBV19,TRBD1,NA,TRBJ1-1,TGTGCCAGTAGTCATAGGACAGGGGGCAGGGACACTGAAGCTTTCTTT,CASSHRTGGRDTEAFF